One TCR beta chain is described in this entry. This record belongs to a study of blood T cell repertoires in COVID-19. At the level of the study: The origin of the acute and convalescent COVID-19 samples was the United States, Italy and Spain.

J was trimmed by 8 bases and V by 5 bases; bases with no gene match: 14. The CDR3 contains 17 residues. Germline assignment: CDR1 MNHEY and CDR2 SVGEGT. TCRdb keeps only in-frame clones here, not all; method: immunoSEQ multiplex PCR. Here the sample spans around 270,000 clones, 86% being singletons. This clonotype was obtained from a man in his forties or fifties who had recovered from COVID-19. The chain has TRBV6-2 or TRBV6-3 and TRBJ2-1, with 11 bases aligning to TRBD2. The specimen sequenced was peripheral blood. CDR3 residues: CASSQGRSIAGGYEQFF. DNA of the CDR3: TGTGCCAGCAGTCAAGGGAGGTCGATAGCGGGAGGGTATGAGCAGTTCTTC.